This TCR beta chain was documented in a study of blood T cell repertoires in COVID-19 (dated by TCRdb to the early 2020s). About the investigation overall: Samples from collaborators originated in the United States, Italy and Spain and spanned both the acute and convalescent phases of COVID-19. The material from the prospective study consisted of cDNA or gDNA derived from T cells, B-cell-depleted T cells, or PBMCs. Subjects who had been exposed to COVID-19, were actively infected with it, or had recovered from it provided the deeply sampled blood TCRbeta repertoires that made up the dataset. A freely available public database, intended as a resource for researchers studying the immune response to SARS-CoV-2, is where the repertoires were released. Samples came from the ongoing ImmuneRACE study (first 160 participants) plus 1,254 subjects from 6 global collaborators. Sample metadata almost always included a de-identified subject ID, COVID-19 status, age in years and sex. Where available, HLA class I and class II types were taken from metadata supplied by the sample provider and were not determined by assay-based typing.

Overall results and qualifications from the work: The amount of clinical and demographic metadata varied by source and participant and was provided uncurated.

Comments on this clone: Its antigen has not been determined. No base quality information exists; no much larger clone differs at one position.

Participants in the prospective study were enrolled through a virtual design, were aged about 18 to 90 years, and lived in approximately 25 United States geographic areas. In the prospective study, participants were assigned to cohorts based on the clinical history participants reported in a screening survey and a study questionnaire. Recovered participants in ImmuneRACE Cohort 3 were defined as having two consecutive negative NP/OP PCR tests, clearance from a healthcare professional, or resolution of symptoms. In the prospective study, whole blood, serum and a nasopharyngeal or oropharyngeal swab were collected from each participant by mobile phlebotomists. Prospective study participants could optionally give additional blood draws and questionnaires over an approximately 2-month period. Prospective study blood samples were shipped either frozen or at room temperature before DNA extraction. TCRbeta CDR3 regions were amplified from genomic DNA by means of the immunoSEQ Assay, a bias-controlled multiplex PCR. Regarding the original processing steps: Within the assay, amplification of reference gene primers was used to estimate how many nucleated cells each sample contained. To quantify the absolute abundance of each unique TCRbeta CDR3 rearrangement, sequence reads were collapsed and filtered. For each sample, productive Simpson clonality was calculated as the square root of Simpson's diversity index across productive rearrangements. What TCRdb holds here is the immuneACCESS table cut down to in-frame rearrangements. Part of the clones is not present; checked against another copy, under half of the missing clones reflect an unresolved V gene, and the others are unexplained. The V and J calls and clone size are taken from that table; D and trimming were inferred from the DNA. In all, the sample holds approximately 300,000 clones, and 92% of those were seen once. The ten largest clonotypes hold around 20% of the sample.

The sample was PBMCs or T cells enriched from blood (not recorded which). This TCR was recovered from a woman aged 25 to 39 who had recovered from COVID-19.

The DNA is TGTGCCAGTAGTATCGGGACAGGGGGAGAGCAGTACTTC. This translates into CASSIGTGGEQYF. This chain joins TRBV19 to TRBJ2-7; TRBD1 aligns with 11 central bases. For CDR1 and CDR2, the germline V gene (reference sequence) lists LNHDA and SQIVND. The CDR3 spans 13 residues, from the cysteine through the phenylalanine. The entry retains the CDR3 DNA only, 39 bases that are in frame from base 1. After removal of 3 bases from V and 7 bases from J, the junction retains 2 bases not matched to a gene.